The 20 T cell receptor beta chains reported below all come from one sample, sequenced in a study of CXCR3-negative and CXCR3-positive naive CD8 T cells. Study-level findings and limits: CXCR3-positive naive cells carried more hydrophobic TRB CDR3s than CXCR3-negative ones.

The antigens these receptors bind are not known. UMI-labeled 5' RACE yielded the TRB cDNA libraries. TCRdb processed the 5' RACE reads again and assigns one entry to each CDR3 protein, with no DNA. The specimen's table records 6,500 to 7,000 distinct CDR3 sequences. The sample was naive CXCR3+ CD8+ T cells from blood. The sample's subset: CD45RO-CCR7+CD27+CD95- naive CD8+ T cells expressing CXCR3 (TNR3+). The receptors stem from a human donor in good health. Some clones in this sample may be carry-over from other donors' samples.

This clonotype is medium-sized by frequency. The V and J genes are TRBV7-9 and TRBJ2-1. The germline V gene encodes CDR1 SEHNR and CDR2 FQNEAQ (reference sequence). There are 14 residues in the CDR3. CDR3: CASSFSPVYNEQFF.

This clonotype is medium-sized by frequency. The chain employs TRBV19 and TRBJ2-7; checking the TCRdb D call of TRBD1 is not possible without DNA. Looked up from germline, CDR1 is LNHDA and CDR2 is SQIVND (reference sequence). The CDR3 sequence is 18 residues long. CDR3 sequence: CASLDLRNPKGVTYEQYF.

This clonotype is classed as medium-sized by frequency. The chain uses TRBV7-6 and TRBJ2-7; TCRdb's assignment of TRBD2 cannot be checked, as there is no DNA. The CDR3 is made up of 16 amino acids. Per germline, CDR1 SGHVS and CDR2 FNYEAQ. This chain's CDR3 is CASSPGTSGGTYEQYF.

The V call is TRBV3-1, the J call TRBJ2-1. Germline-derived CDR1 and CDR2 are LGHDT and YNNKEL (reference sequence). This CDR3 contains 14 residues. The CDR3 is CASSQLEPYNEQFF.

By frequency, this clonotype registers medium-sized. The chain recombines TRBV12-3 or TRBV12-4 with TRBJ2-1; the TCRdb call, TRBD2, lacks DNA for checking. The CDR3 runs 14 residues. CDR3 amino acids: CASSPIAGSYEQFF.

The rearrangement links TRBV11-3 to TRBJ2-7; TCRdb lists TRBD1, though no DNA is available to test this call. CDR1 and CDR2 (germline): SGHNT, YENEEA. The CDR3 contains 17 residues. This CDR3 reads CASSLGWSGAQSYEQYF.

According to its frequency, this clonotype is medium-sized. The J gene is TRBJ1-1, the V gene TRBV5-1; TCRdb reports TRBD1, a call that lacks DNA to check it against. CDR1 SGHRS and CDR2 YFSETQ come from the germline V gene. The CDR3 spans 15 residues. The CDR3: CASSTGQGMNTEAFF.

This chain uses TRBV5-1 with TRBJ2-3. There are 13 residues in the CDR3. Germline values: CDR1 SGHRS, CDR2 YFSETQ. CDR3 region: CASSLTGSDTQYF. The full variable domain, completed using reference TRBV5-1 and TRBJ2-3, is KAGVTQTPRYLIKTRGQQVTLSCSPISGHRSVSWYQQTPGQGLQFLFEYFSETQRNKGNFPGRFSGRQFSNSRSEMNVSTLELGDSALYLCASSLTGSDTQYFGPGTRLTVL.

This clonotype is labeled medium-sized (0.01 to 0.1%) based on frequency. V is TRBV28 and J is TRBJ2-7; TCRdb's D call of TRBD1 is untestable without DNA. The germline gives CDR1 MDHEN, CDR2 SYDVKM. This CDR3 region has 13 residues. CDR3 sequence: CATQVGNIYEQYF.

V and J are TRBV29-1 and TRBJ2-3. CDR1 SQVTM and CDR2 ANQGSEA come from the germline V gene. CDR3 length: 15 amino acids. The CDR3 spells CSVEDRISLTDTQYF.

This clonotype counts as medium-sized by frequency. The V gene is TRBV7-9, the J gene TRBJ2-2; absent DNA, TCRdb's TRBD2 call cannot be checked. Germline V gives CDR1 SEHNR, CDR2 FQNEAQ (reference sequence). This CDR3 spans 16 amino acids. The CDR3 loop reads CASTLYGTQNTGELFF. Using reference TRBV7-9 and TRBJ2-2 for the parts outside the CDR3, the full variable domain is DTGVSQNPRHKITKRGQNVTFRCDPISEHNRLYWYRQTLGQGPEFLTYFQNEAQLEKSRLLSDRFSAERPKGSFSTLEIQRTEQGDSAMYLCASTLYGTQNTGELFFGEGSRLTVL.

The V call is TRBV6-5, the J call TRBJ1-1; TCRdb lists TRBD1, though no DNA is available to test this call. CDR1 and CDR2 (germline): MNHEY, SVGAGI. The CDR3 spans 16 residues. The CDR3 reads CASSYGTGDVNTEAFF.

This clonotype counts as medium-sized by frequency. The chain links TRBV7-6 to TRBJ2-3; the D call from TCRdb, TRBD2, cannot be confirmed without DNA. Germline V gene lookup returns CDR1 SGHVS and CDR2 FNYEAQ. The CDR3 contains 19 residues. The CDR3 is CASSLDRVGVSGRTDTQYF.

This clonotype is called medium-sized based on its frequency. The chain joins TRBV6-5 to TRBJ2-3. This CDR3 spans 13 amino acids. Germline V CDR1 and CDR2: MNHEY, SVGAGI. The CDR3 spells CASSYTGPDTQYF.

The chain links TRBV9 to TRBJ1-3. Germline V gene data show CDR1 as SGDLS and CDR2 as YYNGEE. The CDR3 has 17 amino acids. This CDR3 is CASSGVIDTTAGNTIYF. Combining the CDR3 with reference TRBV9 and TRBJ1-3 gives the whole variable domain DSGVTQTPKHLITATGQRVTLRCSPRSGDLSVYWYQQSLDQGLQFLIQYYNGEERAKGNILERFSAQQFPDLHSELNLSSLELGDSALYFCASSGVIDTTAGNTIYFGEGSWLTVV.

In terms of frequency, this clonotype is medium-sized. The chain carries TRBV6-5 and TRBJ2-5; the D call from TCRdb, TRBD2, cannot be confirmed without DNA. This CDR3 region has 13 residues. The germline gives CDR1 MNHEY, CDR2 SVGAGI. Here the CDR3 reads CASSALGEETQYF.

The chain recombines TRBV7-2 with TRBJ2-3. The germline gives CDR1 SGHTA, CDR2 FQGNSA. The CDR3 is made up of 16 amino acids. The chain's CDR3 is CASSLELAGGTDTQYF.

The chain joins TRBV10-3 to TRBJ1-1. The germline CDR1 and CDR2 sequences are ENHRY and SYGVKD. The CDR3 has 11 residues. Here the CDR3 reads CAIRDSLGAFF.

According to its frequency, this clonotype is medium-sized. The rearrangement uses TRBV19 and TRBJ1-1; TCRdb reports TRBD1, a call that lacks DNA to check it against. Germline CDR1 and CDR2: LNHDA and SQIVND (reference sequence). The CDR3 length is 13 residues. This chain's CDR3 is CASTLTGSTEAFF.

This clonotype is identified as medium-sized (0.01 to 0.1%) from frequency. The chain uses TRBV7-2 and TRBJ2-7; TCRdb selects TRBD2, and the lack of DNA leaves this call unchecked. The CDR3 has 16 amino acids. Per germline, CDR1 SGHTA and CDR2 FQGNSA. CDR3 residues: CASSLGSREYPYEQYF.